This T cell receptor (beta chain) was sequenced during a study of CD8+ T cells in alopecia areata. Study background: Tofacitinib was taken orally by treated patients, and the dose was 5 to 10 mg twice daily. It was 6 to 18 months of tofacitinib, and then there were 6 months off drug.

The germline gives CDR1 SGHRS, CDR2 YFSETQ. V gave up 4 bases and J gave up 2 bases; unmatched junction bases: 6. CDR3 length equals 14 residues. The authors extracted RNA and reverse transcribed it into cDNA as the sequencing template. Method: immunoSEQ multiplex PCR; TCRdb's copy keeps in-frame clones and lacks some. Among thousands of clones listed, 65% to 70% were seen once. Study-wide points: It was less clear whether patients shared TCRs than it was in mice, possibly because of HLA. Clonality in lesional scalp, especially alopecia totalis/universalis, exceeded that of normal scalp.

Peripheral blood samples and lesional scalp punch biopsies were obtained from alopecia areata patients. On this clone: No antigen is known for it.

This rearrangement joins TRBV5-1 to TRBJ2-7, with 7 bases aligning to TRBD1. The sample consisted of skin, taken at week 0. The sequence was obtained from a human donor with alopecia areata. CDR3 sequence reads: CASSRDSAAYEQYF. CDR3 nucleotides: TGCGCCAGCAGCAGGGACAGCGCAGCCTACGAGCAGTACTTC.